What follows are 2 T cell receptor beta chains derived from one specimen sequenced in a study of response to subunit inactivated influenza vaccine. TCRdb re-called the RT-PCR reads with MiXCR, one entry per CDR3 protein. The sample contains 450,000 to 600,000 distinct CDR3 sequences, roughly 7.6% of which appear only once. The sequencing used PBMCs from blood, collected less than 25 months after vaccination. These receptors were taken from a man between 50 and 75 years old who received an inactivated influenza vaccine.

This clonotype has more than one count but fewer than ten. The rearrangement uses TRBV6-5 and TRBJ2-4; D is perhaps TRBD2 (6 bases). Germline V gene lookup returns CDR1 MNHEY and CDR2 SVGAGI. V was trimmed by 0 bases and J by 0 bases, leaving 9 bases between them. This CDR3 has 16 residues. The CDR3 sequence: CASSYSGGIAKNIQYF. The DNA of the CDR3 is TGTGCCAGCAGTTACTCGGGAGGTATAGCCAAAAACATTCAGTACTTC.

The chain carries TRBV20-1 and TRBJ2-7; no firm D call. The germline V gene has CDR1 DFQATT and CDR2 SNEGSKA (reference sequence). This CDR3 is 16 amino acids long. V was trimmed by 6 bases and J by 0 bases, leaving 21 bases between them. CDR3 DNA: TGCAGTGCCCTTCACCCCGACGTGACCTTCTCCTACGAGCAGTACTTC. Its protein product is CSALHPDVTFSYEQYF.